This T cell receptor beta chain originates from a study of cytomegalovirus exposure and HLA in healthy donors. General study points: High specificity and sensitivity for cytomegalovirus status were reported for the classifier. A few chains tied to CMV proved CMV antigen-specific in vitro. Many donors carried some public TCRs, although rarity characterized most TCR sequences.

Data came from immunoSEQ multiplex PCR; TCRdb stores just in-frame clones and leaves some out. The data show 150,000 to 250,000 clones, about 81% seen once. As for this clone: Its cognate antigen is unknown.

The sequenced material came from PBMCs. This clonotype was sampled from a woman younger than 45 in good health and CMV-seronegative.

CDR3 residues: CAWMRQGNRNEQFF. CDR3 DNA sequence: TGTGCCTGGATGAGGCAGGGAAATCGGAATGAGCAGTTCTTC. The J gene is TRBJ2-1, the V gene TRBV30; weak D call: TRBD1 (5 bases). Trimming took 4 bases from V and 7 from J, leaving 17 bases between them. The CDR3 runs 14 residues. Germline V gene data show CDR1 as GTSNPN and CDR2 as SVGIG (reference sequence).